This TCR beta chain was profiled in a study of shared clonotypes between healthy human individuals. As for the study in general: CD4 naive and memory got three plates each, CD8 naive two, CD8 memory one.

Assay used: immunoSEQ multiplex PCR; TCRdb lists only in-frame clones, some missing. The data show some 2.1 million clones, 95% seen once. Healthy adults negative for HIV, lacking recent acute infections or vaccinations, served as donors. This CDR3 has 14 residues. The germline gives CDR1 MDHEN, CDR2 SYDVKM. Trimming pared 7 bases from V and 10 bases from J, leaving 17 bases between. The sample comprised naive CD4+ T cells sorted from blood. The subset here: CD45RA+ positively selected. The clonotype originates from a man between 18 and 29 years old in good health. The V call is TRBV28, the J call TRBJ1-6; the D gene is possibly TRBD1 (5 bases). CDR3 sequence reads: CASKNLGRGSPLHF. DNA for the CDR3: TGTGCCAGCAAAAACTTGGGGCGGGGGTCACCCCTCCACTTT.